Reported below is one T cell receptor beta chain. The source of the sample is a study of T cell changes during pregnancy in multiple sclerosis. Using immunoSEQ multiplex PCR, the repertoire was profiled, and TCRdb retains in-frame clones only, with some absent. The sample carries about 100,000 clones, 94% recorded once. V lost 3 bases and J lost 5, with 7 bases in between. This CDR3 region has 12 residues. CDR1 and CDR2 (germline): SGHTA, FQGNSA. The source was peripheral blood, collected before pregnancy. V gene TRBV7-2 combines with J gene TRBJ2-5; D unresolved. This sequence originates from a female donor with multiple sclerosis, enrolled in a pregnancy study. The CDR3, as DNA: TGTGCCAGCAGCTTGCCTATGGAGACCCAGTACTTC. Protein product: CASSLPMETQYF.